Presented here are 12 T cell receptor beta chains from one specimen sequenced in a study of T cell responses to AZD1222 COVID-19 vaccine. This table comes from immunoSEQ multiplex PCR, and its TCRdb copy is limited to in-frame clones, with some not included. The sample holds about 86,000 clones, around 80% seen once. Source: peripheral blood, taken on day 0 of AZD1222 vaccination. These receptors all stem from an adult in good health.

This clone was observed a handful of times. The rearrangement joins TRBV5-4 to TRBJ1-3; 7 nucleotides line up with TRBD1. The length of the CDR3 is 17 residues. After removal of 4 bases from V and 0 bases from J, the junction contained 10 bases not matched to a gene. The V gene's germline CDR1 is SGHNT and CDR2 YYREEE (reference sequence). CDR3 DNA sequence: TGTGCCAGCAGCCCCTCAGGGGGGAGGCCCTCTGGAAACACCATATATTTT. Encoded protein: CASSPSGGRPSGNTIYF.

The chain combines TRBV3-1 (or the pseudogene TRBV3-2) with TRBJ1-4; D is unclear. Trimming removed 0 bases from V and 5 bases from J, with 16 bases in between. Germline loops: CDR1 LGHDT, CDR2 YNNKEL (reference sequence). The CDR3 covers 17 residues. The CDR3 here is CASSQEENSPGNEKLFF. The CDR3 coding sequence is TGTGCCAGCAGCCAAGAGGAAAACAGCCCAGGCAATGAAAAACTGTTTTTT.

This sequence joins TRBV6-5 and TRBJ2-1; 11 bases agree with TRBD2. Germline trimming cut 7 bases from V and 7 bases from J; bases unmatched to any gene: 6. The germline V gene has CDR1 MNHEY and CDR2 SVGAGI. The CDR3 length is 14 residues. DNA of the CDR3: TGTGCCAGCATTCCGGGACTAGCGGCGAATGAGCAGTTCTTC. Translating it yields CASIPGLAANEQFF.

The chain uses TRBV30 and TRBJ2-1; TRBD2 aligns across 7 bases. Germline values: CDR1 GTSNPN, CDR2 SVGIG (reference sequence). V was pared by 4 bases and J by 10 bases, with 10 bases of the junction left unmatched. This CDR3 comprises 13 residues. The CDR3: CAWKFAGDNEQFF. CDR3 nucleotides: TGTGCCTGGAAGTTTGCGGGAGATAACGAGCAGTTCTTC.

V is TRBV5-5 and J is TRBJ2-5; possible D gene TRBD1, 6 bases. Per the germline V gene, CDR1 is SGHKS and CDR2 is YYEKEE (reference sequence). The ends were cut back, 3 bases at V and 9 bases at J, with 21 bases in the middle. The CDR3 covers 15 residues. CDR3 protein: CASSWDGQSSRAQYF. In nucleotides, the CDR3 is TGTGCCAGCAGCTGGGATGGACAGTCGAGTAGAGCCCAGTACTTC.

The gene calls are TRBV18 and TRBJ2-7, with 9 bases fitting TRBD2. The CDR3 covers 16 residues. Germline V gene data show CDR1 as KGHSH and CDR2 as LQKENI. V trimming: 3 bases; J trimming: 5 bases; junction bases outside the gene matches: 11. CDR3 DNA sequence: TGTGCCAGCTCACCCCAAGGGGCCGGGACTAGCAACGAGCAGTACTTC. This codes for CASSPQGAGTSNEQYF.

Here the CDR3 DNA reads TGTGCCACCAGTGATTCACAGGGGTGGGGGGCCGAGCAGTACTTC. Protein sequence: CATSDSQGWGAEQYF. The V and J genes are TRBV24-1 and TRBJ2-7, with D possibly being TRBD1 (7 bases). The CDR3 sequence is 15 residues long. CDR1 and CDR2 from the germline V gene are KGHDR and SFDVKD. Trimming left V 2 bases short and J 6 bases short, with 16 bases between.

The chain carries TRBV3-1 (or the pseudogene TRBV3-2) and TRBJ1-6; 7 bases fit TRBD1. V gave up 1 base and J gave up 10 bases; unmatched junction bases: 7. This CDR3 spans 15 amino acids. Germline lookup yields CDR1 LGHDT and CDR2 YNNKEL (reference sequence). CDR3 sequence: CASSQGHRGDSPLHF. CDR3 DNA sequence: TGTGCCAGCAGCCAAGGGCACAGGGGTGACTCACCCCTCCACTTT.

This sequence joins TRBV30 and TRBJ1-5, with unresolved D. The germline CDR1 and CDR2 sequences are GTSNPN and SVGIG (reference sequence). V gave up 3 bases and J gave up 7 bases, with 19 bases separating them. CDR3 length: 15 residues. For the CDR3, the DNA is TGTGCCTGGAGCCTCGGCCCTGGGGAGAGGCAGCCCCAGCATTTT. This gives the protein CAWSLGPGERQPQHF. Full variable domain (outside the CDR3, taken from reference TRBV30 and TRBJ1-5): SQTIHQWPATLVQPVGSPLSLECTVEGTSNPNLYWYRQAAGRGLQLLFYSVGIGQISSEVPQNLSASRPQDRQFILSSKKLLLSDSGFYLCAWSLGPGERQPQHFGDGTRLSIL.

The count of this clone is one. The V gene is TRBV5-5, the J gene TRBJ1-1, with 9 bases identical to TRBD1. V lost 4 bases, J lost 1 base, and 8 bases stayed unmatched. This CDR3 is built from 16 residues. CDR1 and CDR2 from the germline V gene are SGHKS and YYEKEE (reference sequence). The CDR3 protein is CASSPGPGQGNTEAFF. The CDR3 nucleotides are TGTGCCAGCAGCCCGGGCCCGGGACAGGGGAACACTGAAGCTTTCTTT. The complete variable domain, with remaining parts taken from reference TRBV5-5 and TRBJ1-1, reads DAGVTQSPTHLIKTRGQQVTLRCSPISGHKSVSWYQQVLGQGPQFIFQYYEKEERGRGNFPDRFSARQFPNYSSELNVNALLLGDSALYLCASSPGPGQGNTEAFFGQGTRLTVV.

This clone has just one count. This chain uses TRBV10-3 with TRBJ1-3, with unresolved D. V was pared by 2 bases and J by 3 bases, with 8 bases between. The CDR3 has 14 amino acids. Germline CDR1 is ENHRY and CDR2 is SYGVKD. CDR3 residues: CAISEVSGGNTIYF. CDR3 nucleotides: TGTGCCATCAGTGAGGTCAGCGGTGGAAACACCATATATTTT.

V and J are TRBV19 and TRBJ1-2; D unclear. The CDR3 has 14 residues. Germline V gene data show CDR1 as LNHDA and CDR2 as SQIVND (reference sequence). Trimming shortened V by 1 base and J by 6 bases, and 12 bases separated the two germline ends. For the CDR3, the DNA is TGTGCCAGTAGTATAGCTACCTATGACGATGGCTACACCTTC. Encoded protein: CASSIATYDDGYTF.